This T cell receptor (beta chain) was identified during a study of CD8 T cells in Susac syndrome (dated by TCRdb to the late 2010s). For the study in its entirety: Repertoire sequencing was used to test whether CD8+ T cell activation and differentiation in Susac syndrome was antigen driven. The full study reports these points: The TCR sequencing and HLA analysis was acknowledged to have included a relatively small number of individuals.

Points on this clonotype: Its antigen remains unidentified. Base qualities are not provided; no much larger clone lies one nucleotide away.

RNA was extracted with the RNeasy kit and roughly 0.45 to 1 ug was reverse transcribed using random hexamers. The immunoSEQ multiplex PCR assay, covering 54 Vbeta and 13 Jbeta segments, was used to amplify TCR beta CDR3 regions. PCR amplification bias was corrected by using a synthetic template baseline for primer optimization and computational correction. The authors' pipeline ran thus. Reads were annotated to V, D and J genes per IMGT and analyzed with immunoSEQ Analyzer, keeping only productive sequences. Clonality was computed as one minus Shannon entropy normalized by log2 of the number of productive unique sequences. For each patient and control, public and private clones were evaluated within the 100 most prevalent clones. Susac-specific clones were defined as absent from healthy and MS cohorts, around 1,000 published viral clones and other ImmuneACCESS disease sequences. In TCRdb, the public reads were trimmed at Q25 with fastp and aligned with MiXCR, with productive beta chains retained. Every entry covers one CDR3 protein and lists the most common genes and DNA from its rows. V and J calls and clone size were set by TCRdb, not the authors. This sample holds around 200,000 distinct CDR3 sequences; approximately 95% were observed only once. 0.082% of the sample is held by the ten biggest clonotypes.

Peripheral blood CD8+ and CD4+ T cells from healthy donors, Susac syndrome patients and multiple sclerosis patients were profiled using high-throughput TCR beta sequencing. The multiple sclerosis controls were treatment-naive patients who had stable or active relapsing-remitting disease and met the revised McDonald criteria. Bulk CD8+ and CD4+ T cells were purified magnetically by negative isolation, whereas CD8+ TEMRA cells were enriched by FACS. Blood was drawn into EDTA tubes, processed within 24 hours, and PBMCs were isolated by density gradient centrifugation. PBMCs intended for TCR sequencing were frozen in liquid nitrogen and were later thawed in a 37 degrees C water bath. Purity of sorted or isolated CD4+, CD8+ and CD8+ TEMRA cells was at least 90%. CDR1 and CDR2, per the germline V gene, are SQVTM and ANQGSEA. Taken from cysteine to phenylalanine, the CDR3 has 11 residues. Only CDR3 DNA is held: 33 bases, read in frame from base 1. V loses 5 bases, J loses 1 base, and the germline ends lie 5 bases apart.

The sequence was collected from a human donor with multiple sclerosis. The sequence joins TRBV29-1 to TRBJ2-5; the D gene is not confidently resolved. Sequenced input: CD4+ T cells from PBMCs. The CDR3: CSVSSQETQYF. The DNA sequence reads TGCAGCGTTTCCAGCCAAGAGACCCAGTACTTC.